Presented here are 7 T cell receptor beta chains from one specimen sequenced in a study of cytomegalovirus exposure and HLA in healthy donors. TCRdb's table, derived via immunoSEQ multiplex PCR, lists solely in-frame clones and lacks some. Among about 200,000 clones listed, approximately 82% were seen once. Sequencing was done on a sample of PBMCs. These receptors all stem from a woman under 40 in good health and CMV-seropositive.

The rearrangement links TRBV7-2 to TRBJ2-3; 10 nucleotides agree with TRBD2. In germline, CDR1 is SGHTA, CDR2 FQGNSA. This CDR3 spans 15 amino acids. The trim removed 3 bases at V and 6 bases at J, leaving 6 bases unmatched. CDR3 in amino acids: CASSFAGLATDTQYF. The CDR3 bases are TGTGCCAGCAGCTTCGCGGGACTAGCGACGGATACGCAGTATTTT.

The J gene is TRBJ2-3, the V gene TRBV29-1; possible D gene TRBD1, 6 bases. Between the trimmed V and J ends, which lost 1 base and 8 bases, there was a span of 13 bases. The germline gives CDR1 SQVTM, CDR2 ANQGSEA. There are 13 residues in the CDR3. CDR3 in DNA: TGCAGCGTTGAAGGGGCCAGGGGACGTACGCAGTATTTT. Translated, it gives CSVEGARGRTQYF.

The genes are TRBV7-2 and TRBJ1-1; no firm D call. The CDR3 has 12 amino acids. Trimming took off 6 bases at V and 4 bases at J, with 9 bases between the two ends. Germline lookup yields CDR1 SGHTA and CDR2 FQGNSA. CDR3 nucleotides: TGTGCCAGCAGTCCGCAGCGCACTGAAGCTTTCTTT. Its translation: CASSPQRTEAFF.

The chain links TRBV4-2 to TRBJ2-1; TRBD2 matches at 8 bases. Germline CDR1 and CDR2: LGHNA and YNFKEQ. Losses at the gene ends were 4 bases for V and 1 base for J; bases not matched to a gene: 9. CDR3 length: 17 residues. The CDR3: CASSPSGTSGSYNEQFF. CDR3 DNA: TGTGCCAGCAGCCCGTCCGGGACTAGTGGTTCCTACAATGAGCAGTTCTTC.

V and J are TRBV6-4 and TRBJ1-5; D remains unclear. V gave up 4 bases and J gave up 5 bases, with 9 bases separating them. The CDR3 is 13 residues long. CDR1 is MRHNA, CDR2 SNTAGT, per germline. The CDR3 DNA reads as TGTGCCAGCAGTGGGGAGATCGATCAGCCCCAGCATTTT. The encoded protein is CASSGEIDQPQHF.

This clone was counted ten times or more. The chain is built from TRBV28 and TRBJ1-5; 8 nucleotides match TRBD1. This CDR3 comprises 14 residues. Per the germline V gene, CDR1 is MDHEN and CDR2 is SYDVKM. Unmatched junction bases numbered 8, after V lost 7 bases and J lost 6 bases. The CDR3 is CASMTGTGSQPQHF. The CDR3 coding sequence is TGTGCCAGCATGACGGGGACAGGATCTCAGCCCCAGCATTTT.

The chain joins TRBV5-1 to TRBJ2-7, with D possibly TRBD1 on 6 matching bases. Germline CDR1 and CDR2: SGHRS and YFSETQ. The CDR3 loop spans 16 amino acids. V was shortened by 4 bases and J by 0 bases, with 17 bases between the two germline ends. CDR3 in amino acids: CASSPTLTGSSYEQYF. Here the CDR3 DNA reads TGCGCCAGCAGCCCAACCCTAACAGGGAGCTCCTACGAGCAGTACTTC.